Below are 25 T cell receptor beta chains sequenced from a single sample in a study of T cell changes during pregnancy in multiple sclerosis. The repertoire was sequenced with immunoSEQ multiplex PCR; TCRdb's copy has only in-frame clones and lacks some. Found here are 90,000 to 130,000 clones, 92% of them singletons; the top ten hold over 1.5%. The sequencing used peripheral blood, collected in the third trimester of pregnancy. The receptors were sampled from a female donor with multiple sclerosis, enrolled in a pregnancy study.

This rearrangement joins TRBV5-6 to TRBJ2-3, with D hard to call. The CDR3 totals 15 residues. Germline V lookup: CDR1 SGHDT, CDR2 YYEEEE. V was trimmed by 0 bases and J by 2 bases, leaving 10 bases between them. This chain's CDR3 is CASSLGGGFTDTQYF. DNA of the CDR3: TGTGCCAGCAGCTTGGGTGGCGGATTCACAGATACGCAGTATTTT.

This clone came up once. This chain uses TRBV9 with TRBJ2-5, with TRBD1 as a possible D gene (6 bases). Germline values: CDR1 SGDLS, CDR2 YYNGEE. V shed 0 bases and J shed 2 bases, with 8 bases lying between them. There are 14 residues in the CDR3. In nucleotides, the CDR3 is TGTGCCAGCAGCGTAGACCAGGGGCAAGAGACCCAGTACTTC. As protein: CASSVDQGQETQYF.

The chain recombines TRBV5-1 with TRBJ1-4; 7 bases fit TRBD1. CDR1 is SGHRS and CDR2 is YFSETQ in the germline V gene. J gave up 5 bases and V 4 bases, and 5 bases lay outside the gene matches. The CDR3 length is 14 residues. The CDR3, as DNA: TGCGCCAGCAGCCCGGGACAGACCAATGAAAAACTGTTTTTT. Amino acids: CASSPGQTNEKLFF.

The rearrangement links TRBV7-2 to TRBJ2-5, with TRBD2 matching over 10 bases. The CDR3 sequence is 15 residues long. The J segment lost 5 bases and the V segment lost 2 bases, leaving 5 bases of the junction unmatched. Germline V gives CDR1 SGHTA, CDR2 FQGNSA. CDR3 coding DNA: TGTGCCAGCAGCTTATCCGGGACTAGCGAGGAGACCCAGTACTTC. Residues: CASSLSGTSEETQYF.

The chain links TRBV10-3 to TRBJ1-1, with D possibly being TRBD1 (6 bases). V lost 10 bases and J lost 1, with 16 bases in between. The CDR3 length is 14 residues. Per the germline V gene, CDR1 is ENHRY and CDR2 is SYGVKD. As DNA, the CDR3 is TGTGCCACGCACAAGGACAGCGAGAACACTGAAGCTTTCTTT. As protein: CATHKDSENTEAFF.

The sample holds one count of this clone. This chain uses TRBV18 with TRBJ2-5; D unclear. CDR1 and CDR2 (germline): KGHSH, LQKENI. V was pared by 1 base and J by 7 bases, with 13 bases between. The CDR3 has 14 amino acids. The CDR3, as DNA: TGTGCCAGCTCACCACTAGGTCTCGAGCGGACCCAGTACTTC. This sequence encodes CASSPLGLERTQYF.

The chain employs TRBV1 and TRBJ2-3; the tabulated D call, TRBD2, remains unverified against the DNA. TRBV1 is assigned pseudogene status. This CDR3 is built from 17 residues. The CDR3 region is CTSSQDPLGGLTDTQYF. CDR3 nucleotides: TGCACCAGCAGCCAAGATCCCTTGGGAGGGCTGACAGATACGCAGTATTTT.

The chain couples TRBV27 to TRBJ2-5; 10 bases fit TRBD2. The CDR3 totals 13 residues. The V gene's germline CDR1 is MNHEY and CDR2 SMNVEV (reference sequence). V was clipped by 6 bases and J by 11 bases; unmatched bases: 9. CDR3: CASRASGSGEQYF. The DNA for the CDR3 is TGTGCCAGCAGGGCTAGCGGGAGTGGAGAGCAGTACTTC.

V gene TRBV5-4 combines with J gene TRBJ2-7; 8 nucleotides align to TRBD1. The length of the CDR3 is 15 residues. Germline V gene lookup returns CDR1 SGHNT and CDR2 YYREEE (reference sequence). The ends lost 3 bases at V and 0 bases at J; junction bases unmatched: 5. As DNA, the CDR3 is TGTGCCAGCAGCTCGCGGACAGGGAGCTCCTACGAGCAGTACTTC. Translated, it gives CASSSRTGSSYEQYF.

The chain employs TRBV11-2 and TRBJ1-3, with TRBD1 as a possible D gene (6 bases). The V gene's germline CDR1 is SGHAT and CDR2 FQNNGV. Deletions cut 5 bases from V and 3 bases from J, with 14 bases between. The length of the CDR3 is 15 residues. The chain's CDR3 is CASSLGGAVGNTIYF. The DNA of the CDR3 is TGTGCCAGCAGCCTTGGGGGGGCGGTTGGAAACACCATATATTTT.

The chain has TRBV5-5 and TRBJ1-1; D uncertain. Germline CDR1 SGHKS, CDR2 YYEKEE (reference sequence). V lost 4 bases and J lost 1, with 11 bases in between. The CDR3 has 14 residues. The CDR3: CASSNQYKNTEAFF. The CDR3 coding sequence is TGTGCCAGCAGCAATCAATACAAGAACACTGAAGCTTTCTTT.

Here the CDR3 reads CASTWRAGVSGNTIYF. For the CDR3, the DNA is TGTGCCAGTACGTGGAGGGCAGGTGTCTCTGGAAACACCATATATTTT. The rearrangement uses TRBV19 and TRBJ1-3; no clear D. The germline V and J ends were trimmed by 7 bases and 0 bases, with 16 bases remaining between them. The CDR3 loop spans 16 amino acids. Germline values: CDR1 LNHDA, CDR2 SQIVND (reference sequence).

CDR3 amino acids: CASSLLGQGAYNEQFF. The CDR3 DNA follows: TGCGCCAGCAGCCTCCTAGGACAGGGGGCTTACAATGAGCAGTTCTTC. The genes are TRBV4-1 and TRBJ2-1, with 11 bases matching TRBD1. Germline V gene sequence: CDR1 MGHRA, CDR2 YSYEKL. V shed 4 bases and J 4 bases; nucleotides not matched to a gene: 6. This CDR3 is 16 amino acids long.

This rearrangement joins TRBV18 to TRBJ1-1, with a possible D match to TRBD1 (6 bases). The V gene lost 5 bases and the J gene lost 0 bases, with 7 bases spanning the gap. This CDR3 has 13 residues. The germline CDR1 and CDR2 sequences are KGHSH and LQKENI. CDR3 loop: CASSGQLNTEAFF. In DNA form, the CDR3 reads TGTGCCAGCTCAGGACAGCTGAACACTGAAGCTTTCTTT.

J is TRBJ2-5 and V is TRBV6-5; 8 bases map to TRBD2. CDR1 MNHEY and CDR2 SVGAGI come from the germline V gene. The CDR3 extends over 11 amino acids. After removal of 8 bases from V and 7 bases from J, the junction contained 3 bases not matched to a gene. The CDR3 DNA is TGTGCCAGCCGGGGGGGACCGACCCAGTACTTC. It is translated as CASRGGPTQYF.

J is TRBJ2-7 and V is TRBV30; TRBD1 might be the D (6 bases). This CDR3 spans 11 amino acids. Trimming left V 6 bases short and J 11 bases short, with 17 bases between. Looked up from germline, CDR1 is GTSNPN and CDR2 is SVGIG (reference sequence). The CDR3 spells CACRLRRTEYF. The CDR3 DNA follows: TGTGCCTGCCGGCTCCGTAGGACAGAGTACTTC.

The chain is built from TRBV5-1 and TRBJ1-4; 8 bases agree with TRBD1. Looked up from germline, CDR1 is SGHRS and CDR2 is YFSETQ. Unmatched junction bases numbered 9, after V lost 4 bases and J lost 10 bases. This CDR3 region has 14 residues. The CDR3 DNA reads TGCGCCAGCAGCGTGACAGGGGAGGTTGGAAAACTGTTTTTT. Protein product: CASSVTGEVGKLFF.

This rearrangement joins TRBV2 to TRBJ2-3; tentative D call: TRBD2 (7 bases). CDR1 is SNHLY, CDR2 FYNNEI, per germline. Deletions cut 6 bases from V and 1 base from J, with 23 bases between. The CDR3 runs 18 residues. CDR3 sequence (DNA): TGTGCCAGCAGACGGGCGGGGGCCCTCCACTTACGCACAGATACGCAGTATTTT. This codes for CASRRAGALHLRTDTQYF.

This chain uses TRBV6-4 with TRBJ1-5; unclear D gene. Looked up from germline, CDR1 is MRHNA and CDR2 is SNTAGT. Trimming left V 4 bases short and J 1 base short, with 11 bases between. CDR3 length equals 15 residues. This CDR3 is CASSVRGLSNQPQHF. DNA for the CDR3: TGTGCCAGCAGTGTCAGAGGGTTGAGCAATCAGCCCCAGCATTTT.

The rearrangement uses TRBV6-6 and TRBJ1-2; possibly TRBD1 for D (6 bases). CDR1 is MNHNY, CDR2 SVGAGI, per germline (reference sequence). V was shortened by 0 bases and J by 9 bases, with 11 bases between the two germline ends. CDR3 length: 13 amino acids. The CDR3 region is CASSYSRDNSYTF. The CDR3 region has the DNA TGTGCCAGCAGTTACTCGAGGGACAACAGCTACACCTTC.

The chain combines TRBV6-6 with TRBJ1-1, with D uncertain. Trimming took 4 bases from V and 1 from J, leaving 7 bases between them. The CDR3 spans 13 residues. Germline CDR1 and CDR2: MNHNY and SVGAGI (reference sequence). The CDR3: CASSWASNTEAFF. The CDR3 nucleotides read TGTGCCAGCAGTTGGGCCTCGAACACTGAAGCTTTCTTT.

The V gene is TRBV11-2, the J gene TRBJ2-7; perhaps TRBD1 as D (6 bases). The germline V gene has CDR1 SGHAT and CDR2 FQNNGV. Trimming stripped 1 base from V and 4 bases from J, with 17 bases between. CDR3 length: 16 residues. DNA of the CDR3: TGTGCCAGCAGCTTAGGTATAAGGGGGAAAGGATACGAGCAGTACTTC. It is translated as CASSLGIRGKGYEQYF.

V gene TRBV28 combines with J gene TRBJ2-7, with D possibly TRBD2 on 6 matching bases. Per the germline V gene, CDR1 is MDHEN and CDR2 is SYDVKM. CDR3 length: 15 residues. Trimming left V 7 bases short and J 7 bases short, with 23 bases between. The CDR3 sequence is CASTPRGVGVGEQYF. CDR3 DNA sequence: TGTGCCAGCACCCCCCGCGGGGTGGGGGTTGGGGAGCAGTACTTC.

This chain connects TRBV19 to TRBJ1-1; D remains ambiguous. V dropped 8 bases and J dropped 1 base, with 11 bases sitting between them. The germline V gene has CDR1 LNHDA and CDR2 SQIVND (reference sequence). This CDR3 is 13 amino acids long. The CDR3 sequence: CASLSRENTEAFF. The CDR3 DNA reads TGTGCCAGTTTATCGCGCGAGAACACTGAAGCTTTCTTT. Looking up the rest from reference TRBV19 and TRBJ1-1 gives the full variable domain: DGGITQSPKYLFRKEGQNVTLSCEQNLNHDAMYWYRQDPGQGLRLIYYSQIVNDFQKGDIAEGYSVSREKKESFPLTVTSAQKNPTAFYLCASLSRENTEAFFGQGTRLTVV.

J is TRBJ2-5 and V is TRBV7-6; D is perhaps TRBD1 (6 bases). Germline V CDR1 and CDR2: SGHVS, FNYEAQ. The V gene lost 1 base and the J gene lost 4 bases, with 19 bases spanning the gap. This CDR3 region has 17 residues. DNA for the CDR3: TGTGCCAGCAGCTTAGTAGTTCGGCAGGGGCTCGGAGAGACCCAGTACTTC. Translated, it gives CASSLVVRQGLGETQYF.